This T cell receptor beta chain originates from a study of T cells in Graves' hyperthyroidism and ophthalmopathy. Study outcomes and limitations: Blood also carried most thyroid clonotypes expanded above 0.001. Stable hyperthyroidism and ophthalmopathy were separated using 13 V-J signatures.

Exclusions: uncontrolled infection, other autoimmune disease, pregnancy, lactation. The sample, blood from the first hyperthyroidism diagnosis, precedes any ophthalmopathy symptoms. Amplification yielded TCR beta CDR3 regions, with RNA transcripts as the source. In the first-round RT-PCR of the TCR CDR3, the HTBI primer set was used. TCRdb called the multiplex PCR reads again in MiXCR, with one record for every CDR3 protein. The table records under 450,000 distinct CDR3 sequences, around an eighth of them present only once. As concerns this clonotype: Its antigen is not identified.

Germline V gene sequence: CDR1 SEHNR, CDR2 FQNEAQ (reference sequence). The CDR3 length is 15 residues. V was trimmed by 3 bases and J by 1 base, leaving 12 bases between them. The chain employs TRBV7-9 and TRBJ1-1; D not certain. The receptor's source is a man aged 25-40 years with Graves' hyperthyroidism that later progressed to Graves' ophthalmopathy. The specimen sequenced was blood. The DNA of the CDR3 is TGTGCCAGCAGCTTCGGCGGCTTACAGAACACTGAAGCTTTCTTT. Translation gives CASSFGGLQNTEAFF.